The 25 T cell receptor beta chains below all came from one sample that was sequenced in a study of blood T cell repertoires in COVID-19. The repertoire was sequenced with immunoSEQ multiplex PCR; TCRdb's copy has only in-frame clones and lacks some. The table lists about 280,000 clones, 80% to 90% of them singletons. The sample was peripheral blood. Every receptor here comes from a woman in her fifties or sixties who had recovered from COVID-19.

The CDR3 region has the DNA TGTGCCTGGAGTGCCAGGGTATCCTCACCCCTCCACTTT. This sequence encodes CAWSARVSSPLHF. The J gene is TRBJ1-6, the V gene TRBV30; possible D gene TRBD1, 5 bases. The length of the CDR3 is 13 residues. Germline V gives CDR1 GTSNPN, CDR2 SVGIG (reference sequence). V lost 1 base to trimming and J lost 10 bases, with 11 bases between them.

This clone was observed a single time. The chain has TRBV4-3 and TRBJ2-1; tentative D call: TRBD2 (6 bases). CDR3 length: 15 residues. Looked up from germline, CDR1 is LGHNA and CDR2 is YSLEER. V lost 4 bases, J lost 7 bases, and 17 bases lay in between. The DNA for the CDR3 is TGCGCCAGCAGCCCTCTAGCGAGTTCCACGAATGAGCAGTTCTTC. Protein: CASSPLASSTNEQFF.

This clone was detected once. The chain links TRBV2 to TRBJ1-3; 10 bases line up with TRBD1. Germline V gene data show CDR1 as SNHLY and CDR2 as FYNNEI. The ends lost 7 bases at V and 0 bases at J; junction bases unmatched: 9. The CDR3 is 17 amino acids. The CDR3 bases are TGTGCCAGCACTCCGGGACAGGGGCCGATCTCTGGAAACACCATATATTTT. It encodes CASTPGQGPISGNTIYF.

The chain uses TRBV4-2 and TRBJ1-2; D gene uncertain. The CDR3 is made up of 15 amino acids. The V end was cut by 1 base, the J end by 4 bases, with 13 bases between. From germline, CDR1 is LGHNA and CDR2 YNFKEQ. For the CDR3, the DNA is TGTGCCAGCAGCCAAGGGCGCGGCAACATCTATGGCTACACCTTC. It codes for CASSQGRGNIYGYTF.

The chain has TRBV19 and TRBJ1-5; the D is unclear. Trimming shortened V by 4 bases and J by 0 bases, and 7 bases separated the two germline ends. CDR3 size: 14 residues. The germline V gene encodes CDR1 LNHDA and CDR2 SQIVND (reference sequence). CDR3 sequence (DNA): TGTGCCAGTAGTAAGGAGTATAGCAATCAGCCCCAGCATTTT. This sequence encodes CASSKEYSNQPQHF.

This clone appeared once. The chain couples TRBV7-5 to TRBJ1-1; TRBD1 is the table's D call and was not checked against the DNA. TRBV7-5 is marked as a pseudogene. CDR3 length equals 14 residues. CDR3 bases: TGTGTCAGAAGCTACAGGGGGCGATTCACTGAAGCTTTCTTT. Its translation is CVRSYRGRFTEAFF.

The CDR3 sequence is CSVQLTANYGYTF. The CDR3 DNA reads TGCAGCGTCCAATTGACAGCTAACTATGGCTACACCTTC. The V gene is TRBV29-1, the J gene TRBJ1-2; D perhaps matches TRBD1 (5 bases). CDR1 SQVTM and CDR2 ANQGSEA come from the germline V gene. Trimming cost V 6 bases and J 0 bases, with 11 bases left between them. This CDR3 contains 13 residues.

This clone has a single count. The chain links TRBV19 to TRBJ2-5, with 10 bases aligning to TRBD2. This CDR3 is 18 amino acids long. The junction had 12 bases not matched to a gene; V was cut back by 3 bases and J by 2 bases. The germline V gene encodes CDR1 LNHDA and CDR2 SQIVND (reference sequence). For the CDR3, the DNA is TGTGCCAGTAGTATTAATGGAGCTCTAGCGGGGGAGCAAGAGACCCAGTACTTC. This sequence encodes CASSINGALAGEQETQYF.

The chain links TRBV29-1 to TRBJ1-1; 7 nucleotides align to TRBD1. Looked up from germline, CDR1 is SQVTM and CDR2 is ANQGSEA. V lost 2 bases to trimming and J lost 5 bases; unmatched junction nucleotides: 8. This CDR3 spans 14 amino acids. The CDR3 here is CSVESWTGGTEAFF. CDR3 bases: TGCAGCGTTGAATCATGGACAGGAGGTACTGAAGCTTTCTTT.

V is TRBV9 and J is TRBJ2-7; 9 bases map to TRBD1. The CDR3 runs to 15 residues. Germline lookup yields CDR1 SGDLS and CDR2 YYNGEE. The V segment lost 6 bases and the J segment 3 bases; nucleotides outside the gene matches: 10. CDR3 sequence: CASNPPGQGIYEQYF. The CDR3 DNA follows: TGTGCCAGCAACCCGCCGGGACAGGGAATCTACGAGCAGTACTTC.

Of note for this clone: The same CDR3 can be traced to other DNA sequences in this sample. J is TRBJ2-3 and V is TRBV7-3, with 15 bases matching TRBD2. The CDR3 runs 16 residues. The V segment lost 5 bases and the J segment 3 bases; nucleotides outside the gene matches: 3. Germline V gives CDR1 SGHTA, CDR2 FQGTGA. The CDR3 is CASSPGLAGGTDTQYF. Here the CDR3 DNA reads TGTGCCAGCAGCCCGGGACTAGCGGGAGGAACAGATACGCAGTATTTT.

This chain links TRBV10-2 with TRBJ1-1; maybe TRBD1 (6 bases). V lost 5 bases and J 6 bases, leaving 16 bases between the germline ends. Germline V gives CDR1 WSHSY, CDR2 SAAADI. This CDR3 has 14 residues. This CDR3 is CASSQQGGSAEAFF. DNA for the CDR3: TGCGCCAGCAGTCAACAGGGCGGGAGTGCTGAAGCTTTCTTT.

The genes are TRBV7-9 and TRBJ2-1; D uncertain. The CDR3 contains 18 residues. V was clipped by 5 bases and J by 8 bases, with 28 bases between them. In germline, CDR1 is SEHNR, CDR2 FQNEAQ (reference sequence). This CDR3 is CASSLPLTSTPVSHEQFF. The CDR3 bases are TGTGCCAGCAGCCTTCCTCTTACTTCGACACCCGTCTCCCATGAGCAGTTCTTC.

V and J are TRBV29-1 and TRBJ2-7; D remains ambiguous. Trimming left V 2 bases short and J 4 bases short, with 9 bases between. The germline CDR1 and CDR2 sequences are SQVTM and ANQGSEA. This CDR3 comprises 12 residues. Written as DNA, the CDR3 is TGCAGCGTTGAACTAACAGATTACGAGCAGTACTTC. Translation: CSVELTDYEQYF.

The chain has TRBV12-3 or TRBV12-4 and TRBJ2-3; no firm D call. The CDR3 extends over 11 amino acids. The germline V and J ends were trimmed by 7 bases and 0 bases, with 2 bases remaining between them. CDR3 in amino acids: CASTSTDTQYF. In nucleotides, the CDR3 is TGTGCCAGCACTAGCACAGATACGCAGTATTTT.

This rearrangement joins TRBV5-1 to TRBJ2-2, with 7 bases aligning to TRBD2. This CDR3 has 18 amino acids. The germline V gene has CDR1 SGHRS and CDR2 YFSETQ. The ends lost 4 bases at V and 3 bases at J; junction bases unmatched: 15. CDR3 nucleotides: TGCGCCAGCAGCCGAAGCCTTGCGGGAGTTATGGACACCGGGGAGCTGTTTTTT. It specifies CASSRSLAGVMDTGELFF.

J is TRBJ1-2 and V is TRBV7-2; D uncertain. Between the trimmed V and J ends, which lost 0 bases and 1 base, there was a span of 3 bases. The CDR3 loop spans 13 amino acids. Germline V gene sequence: CDR1 SGHTA, CDR2 FQGNSA. Here the CDR3 DNA reads TGTGCCAGCAGCTTAGCCAGTAACTATGGCTACACCTTC. Protein product: CASSLASNYGYTF.

The rearrangement joins TRBV19 to TRBJ1-2; tentatively, D is TRBD1 (6 bases). Germline V gene data show CDR1 as LNHDA and CDR2 as SQIVND (reference sequence). The CDR3 has 19 amino acids. With 3 bases removed from V and 2 bases from J, the gap between germline ends came to 25 bases. This CDR3 is CASSMVSPSPTGTNYGYTF. CDR3 sequence (DNA): TGTGCCAGTAGTATGGTTTCCCCCTCGCCGACAGGCACGAACTATGGCTACACCTTC. Looking up the rest from reference TRBV19 and TRBJ1-2 gives the full variable domain: DGGITQSPKYLFRKEGQNVTLSCEQNLNHDAMYWYRQDPGQGLRLIYYSQIVNDFQKGDIAEGYSVSREKKESFPLTVTSAQKNPTAFYLCASSMVSPSPTGTNYGYTFGSGTRLTVV.

This chain links TRBV2 with TRBJ2-5; D ambiguous. The CDR3 spans 11 residues. Trimming cost V 8 bases and J 5 bases, with 9 bases left between them. Looked up from germline, CDR1 is SNHLY and CDR2 is FYNNEI. The CDR3 here is CASLSLETQYF. The CDR3 coding sequence is TGTGCCAGCTTGTCTTTGGAGACCCAGTACTTC.

The rearrangement uses TRBV11-2 and TRBJ2-1; weak D call: TRBD2 (5 bases). The V end was cut by 0 bases, the J end by 9 bases, with 12 bases between. The CDR3 contains 14 residues. CDR1 SGHAT and CDR2 FQNNGV come from the germline V gene. The CDR3 nucleotides are TGTGCCAGCAGCTTAGATCGGCTAGCTGGTGAGCAGTTCTTC. The encoded protein is CASSLDRLAGEQFF.

This rearrangement joins TRBV10-3 to TRBJ2-7, with TRBD1 matching over 9 bases. The length of the CDR3 is 13 residues. V lost 4 bases and J lost 3; bases outside the gene matches: 1. Germline CDR1 is ENHRY and CDR2 is SYGVKD. The CDR3: CAISGDRVYEQYF. CDR3 in DNA: TGTGCCATCAGTGGGGACAGGGTCTACGAGCAGTACTTC.

The rearrangement joins TRBV7-2 to TRBJ2-5, with 12 bases matching TRBD2. Unmatched junction bases numbered 4, after V lost 1 base and J lost 4 bases. Germline V CDR1 and CDR2: SGHTA, FQGNSA. CDR3 size: 16 residues. DNA for the CDR3: TGTGCCAGCAGCTTAGGATTACTAGCGGGGGGAGAGACCCAGTACTTC. As protein: CASSLGLLAGGETQYF.

The gene calls are TRBV7-6 and TRBJ2-1, with 8 bases aligning to TRBD2. Unmatched junction bases numbered 11, after V lost 1 base and J lost 6 bases. This CDR3 is built from 17 residues. Germline V CDR1 and CDR2: SGHVS, FNYEAQ. The CDR3 region is CASSLGPDGRGFNEQFF. The CDR3, as DNA: TGTGCCAGCAGCTTAGGTCCCGACGGGAGGGGGTTCAATGAGCAGTTCTTC.

The chain uses TRBV19 and TRBJ1-2; perhaps TRBD1 as D (6 bases). Trimming stripped 0 bases from V and 3 bases from J, with 14 bases between. Per the germline V gene, CDR1 is LNHDA and CDR2 is SQIVND (reference sequence). The CDR3 sequence is 16 residues long. The CDR3 region has the DNA TGTGCCAGTAGTATAGATCGCCAGGGGTTGGACTATGGCTACACCTTC. Translated: CASSIDRQGLDYGYTF.

This rearrangement joins TRBV11-1 to TRBJ2-1; 11 bases match TRBD2. Germline V gene sequence: CDR1 SGHAT, CDR2 FQDESV (reference sequence). This CDR3 comprises 15 residues. The V segment lost 3 bases and the J segment 9 bases; nucleotides outside the gene matches: 7. In nucleotides, the CDR3 is TGTGCCAGCAGCTTTAGCGGGGGGGCTGCCGGTGAGCAGTTCTTC. This encodes CASSFSGGAAGEQFF. The full variable domain, rest sourced from reference TRBV11-1 and TRBJ2-1, is EAEVAQSPRYKITEKSQAVAFWCDPISGHATLYWYRQILGQGPELLVQFQDESVVDDSQLPKDRFSAERLKGVDSTLKIQPAELGDSAMYLCASSFSGGAAGEQFFGPGTRLTVL.